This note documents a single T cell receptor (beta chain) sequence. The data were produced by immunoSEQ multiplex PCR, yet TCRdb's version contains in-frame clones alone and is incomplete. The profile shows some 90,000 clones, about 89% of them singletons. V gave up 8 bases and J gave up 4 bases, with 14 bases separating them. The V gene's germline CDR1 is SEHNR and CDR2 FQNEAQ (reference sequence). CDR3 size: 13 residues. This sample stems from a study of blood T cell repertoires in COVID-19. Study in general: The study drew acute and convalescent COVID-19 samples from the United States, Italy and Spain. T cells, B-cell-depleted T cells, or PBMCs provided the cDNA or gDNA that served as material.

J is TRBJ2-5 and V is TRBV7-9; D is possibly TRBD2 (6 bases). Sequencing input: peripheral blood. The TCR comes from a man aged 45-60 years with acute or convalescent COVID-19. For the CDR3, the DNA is TGTGCCAGCGGGGGAGGTCTTCCAGAGACCCAGTACTTC. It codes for CASGGGLPETQYF.